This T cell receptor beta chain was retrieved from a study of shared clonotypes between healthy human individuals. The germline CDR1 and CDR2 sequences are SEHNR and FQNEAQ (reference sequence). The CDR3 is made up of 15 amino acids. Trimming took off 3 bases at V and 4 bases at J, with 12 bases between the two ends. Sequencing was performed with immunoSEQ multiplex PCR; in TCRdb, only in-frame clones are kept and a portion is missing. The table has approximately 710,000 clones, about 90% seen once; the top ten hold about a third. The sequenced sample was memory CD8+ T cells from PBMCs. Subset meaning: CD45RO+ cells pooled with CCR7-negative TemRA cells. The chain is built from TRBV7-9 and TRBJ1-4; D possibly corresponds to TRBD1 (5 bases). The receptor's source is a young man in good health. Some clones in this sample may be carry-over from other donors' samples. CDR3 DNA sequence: TGTGCCAGCAGCTTCGGGACGTCGGTTAATGAAAAACTGTTTTTT. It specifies CASSFGTSVNEKLFF.